The following is a T cell receptor (beta chain) sequence with its context. This clonotype turned up a few times. Its antigen is still unknown. The sample holds no much larger clone one base away, and base qualities are not on file. These data come from a study of patients and donors after allogeneic stem cell transplantation (dated by TCRdb to 2020 to 2022). Library preparation used RT-PCR. Instrument used: NextSeq 550. In-frame beta chains were kept once TCRdb had trimmed the public reads at Q25 with fastp and called clones with MiXCR. Each entry is one CDR3 protein sequence, shown with its most common DNA and genes. The sample table holds roughly 960,000 distinct CDR3 sequences, of which roughly 18% were seen once. The ten largest clones take up roughly 6.4% of the sample. Counted from cysteine to phenylalanine, this CDR3 has 16 amino acids. The DNA shown is the 48-base CDR3, in frame from base 1.

The TCR comes from a human donor who was either an allogeneic HSCT recipient or a stem cell or donor lymphocyte infusion donor (not recorded which). It is not recorded whose cells these are; they may come from a transplant donor. What was sequenced was blood, either unsorted or a sorted T cell fraction (not recorded which). This chain is built from TRBV21-1 and TRBJ1-6; TRBD1 is the table's D call, not checked against the DNA. TRBV21-1 is a documented pseudogene. The nucleotides are TGTGCCAGCAGCCTGGGACAGGGGTCATATAATTCACCCCTCCACTTT. It codes for CASSLGQGSYNSPLHF.